This TCR beta chain was obtained from a study of T cells in Graves' hyperthyroidism and ophthalmopathy. Points from the study as a whole: Appearing also in blood were most of the thyroid clonotypes expanded above 0.001.

TCR beta CDR3 regions were amplified from RNA transcripts. HTBI primers were the set used in a first-round RT-PCR of the TCR CDR3. TCRdb redid the calling of the multiplex PCR reads with MiXCR, one entry per CDR3 protein. This sample has almost 500,000 distinct CDR3 sequences; under 25% occur once, and the top ten carry approximately 54%. At least ten counts were recorded for this clonotype. Its antigen is still unknown. Between the trimmed V and J ends, which lost 3 bases and 4 bases, there was a span of 12 bases. This CDR3 region has 14 residues. Clinical symptoms, serum thyroxine and TRAb, thyroid ultrasound and orbital computed tomography together formed the diagnostic basis.

The V call is TRBV12-3 or TRBV12-4, the J call TRBJ1-1; a possible D gene is TRBD1 (5 bases). The sample consisted of blood. This sequence originates from a woman between 65 and 79 years old with Graves' ophthalmopathy. The DNA for the CDR3 is TGTGCCAGCAGTTTTAGTGGGGCGACCACTGAAGCTTTCTTT. Protein: CASSFSGATTEAFF.